These 17 T cell receptor beta chains were all obtained from the same sample, sequenced in a study of Ad26.COV2.S vaccination and SARS-CoV-2 variants (dated by TCRdb to the early 2020s). The protocol used for the library was the immunoSEQ multiplex PCR assay. TCRdb retrieved this table from immuneACCESS and kept in-frame rearrangements only. Not all clones are present; in checked studies, unresolved V genes account for under half, and no reason is known for the remainder. For this sample the table gives some 460,000 clones, of which about 88% were detected only once. Around 1.6% of the sample is taken by the ten largest. The treatment or condition label on this specimen signifies: around 19 received Ad26.COV2.S at low or high dose, single or two shots; 5 received placebo; per-sample allocation not given. Repertoires of vaccine and placebo recipients were sequenced from samples collected on day 63 after the first injection.

The sequences come from peripheral blood, collected in a trial of Ad26.COV2.S vaccine versus placebo. The receptors shown here come from a person between 18 and 65 years old who received the Ad26.COV2.S COVID-19 vaccine or a placebo.

This chain joins TRBV6-5 and TRBJ2-7; no clear D gene. V was shortened by 6 bases and J by 6 bases, with 12 bases between the two germline ends. CDR1 is MNHEY, CDR2 SVGAGI, per germline. The length of the CDR3 is 12 residues. CDR3 residues: CASSSTTFEQYF. In DNA form, the CDR3 reads TGTGCCAGCAGCAGCACAACGTTCGAGCAGTACTTC.

The chain carries TRBV20-1 and TRBJ1-1; possibly TRBD1 for D (6 bases). Germline loops: CDR1 DFQATT, CDR2 SNEGSKA (reference sequence). This CDR3 region has 10 residues. V was trimmed by 6 bases and J by 11 bases, leaving 13 bases between them. This CDR3 is CSARVGAAFF. DNA of the CDR3: TGCAGTGCCCGAGTGGGGGCGGCTTTCTTT.

On this clone itself: An end of the junction differs from the germline gene, which may be a read error. The chain is built from TRBV5-1 and TRBJ2-2; D perhaps matches TRBD2 (7 bases). The CDR3 spans 15 residues. Germline V gene sequence: CDR1 SGHRS, CDR2 YFSETQ. The CDR3 region has the DNA TGCGCCAGCACCTTGGAGGGGGGGTACACCGGGGAGCTGTTTTTT. Its protein is CASTLEGGYTGELFF.

Worth noting for this clone: The same CDR3 also results from other DNA sequences found in this sample. V usage is TRBV5-1 and J usage is TRBJ1-2; D might be TRBD1 (5 bases). V lost 0 bases and J 1 base, leaving 10 bases between the germline ends. The CDR3 extends over 15 amino acids. CDR1 SGHRS and CDR2 YFSETQ come from the germline V gene. CDR3 bases: TGCGCCAGCAGCTTGGTGGCAGGGAGTAACTATGGCTACACCTTC. It specifies CASSLVAGSNYGYTF.

V and J are TRBV11-3 and TRBJ1-3; no clear D. Per the germline V gene, CDR1 is SGHNT and CDR2 is YENEEA. Trimming stripped 5 bases from V and 4 bases from J, with 21 bases between. The CDR3 runs 17 residues. CDR3: CASSPLGRNVGGNTIYF. CDR3 DNA: TGTGCCAGCAGCCCACTTGGACGCAATGTAGGGGGAAACACCATATATTTT.

This chain joins TRBV6-1 and TRBJ2-5, with D uncertain. Germline V gives CDR1 MNHNS, CDR2 SASEGT. V was trimmed by 1 base and J by 7 bases, leaving 19 bases between them. This CDR3 contains 16 residues. Written as DNA, the CDR3 is TGTGCCAGCAGTGAAGACCCCGGGCTCATCTGGGGGACCCAGTACTTC. Its translation is CASSEDPGLIWGTQYF.

The chain joins TRBV2 to TRBJ2-5, with 7 positions matching TRBD1. The CDR3 runs 14 residues. J gave up 5 bases and V 7 bases, and 10 bases lay outside the gene matches. Germline V gene lookup returns CDR1 SNHLY and CDR2 FYNNEI. CDR3: CASNRDRGSETQYF. The CDR3 nucleotides are TGTGCCAGCAACCGGGACAGAGGGTCGGAGACCCAGTACTTC.

The chain carries TRBV11-2 and TRBJ2-1; 13 bases line up with TRBD2. V lost 3 bases to trimming and J lost 5 bases; unmatched junction nucleotides: 4. Germline V gene lookup returns CDR1 SGHAT and CDR2 FQNNGV. CDR3 length equals 16 residues. CDR3 bases: TGTGCCAGCAGCTTCCGGACTAGCGGGAGCAACAATGAGCAGTTCTTC. Encoded protein: CASSFRTSGSNNEQFF. Based on the CDR3 plus reference TRBV11-2 and TRBJ2-1, the full variable domain is EAGVAQSPRYKIIEKRQSVAFWCNPISGHATLYWYQQILGQGPKLLIQFQNNGVVDDSQLPKDRFSAERLKGVDSTLKIQPAKLEDSAVYLCASSFRTSGSNNEQFFGPGTRLTVL.

The chain recombines TRBV2 with TRBJ1-2; TRBD1 is a possible D gene (6 bases). The ends were cut back, 8 bases at V and 4 bases at J, with 14 bases in the middle. CDR1 is SNHLY and CDR2 is FYNNEI in the germline V gene. CDR3 length: 13 amino acids. CDR3 in amino acids: CASSTGTRYGYTF. The CDR3 DNA reads as TGTGCCAGCTCTACAGGGACTCGCTATGGCTACACCTTC.

The rearrangement joins TRBV3-1 (or the pseudogene TRBV3-2) to TRBJ1-4, with D perhaps TRBD1 (5 bases). Germline loops: CDR1 LGHDT, CDR2 YNNKEL (reference sequence). This CDR3 is built from 17 residues. V was cut by 0 bases and J by 6 bases, with 17 bases left in between. The CDR3 loop is CASSQDNTNRIDEKLFF. In DNA form, the CDR3 reads TGTGCCAGCAGCCAAGACAATACGAACAGGATCGATGAAAAACTGTTTTTT.

Here the CDR3 DNA reads TGTGCCACCAGCAGAACCGGGACTAGCGGTTACTCCTACAATGAGCAGTTCTTC. It codes for CATSRTGTSGYSYNEQFF. This chain connects TRBV15 to TRBJ2-1; 11 bases agree with TRBD2. The CDR3 spans 18 residues. From germline, CDR1 is LNHNV and CDR2 YYDKDF (reference sequence). Germline trimming cut 2 bases from V and 0 bases from J; bases unmatched to any gene: 6. The full variable domain, its missing parts supplied by reference TRBV15 and TRBJ2-1, is DAMVIQNPRYQVTQFGKPVTLSCSQTLNHNVMYWYQQKSSQAPKLLFHYYDKDFNNEADTPDNFQSRRPNTSFCFLDIRSPGLGDTAMYLCATSRTGTSGYSYNEQFFGPGTRLTVL.

The chain couples TRBV5-6 to TRBJ2-7, with D unresolved. The V and J ends lost 4 bases and 4 bases respectively, with 9 bases between them. CDR1 and CDR2 from the germline V gene are SGHDT and YYEEEE. The CDR3 loop spans 12 amino acids. This CDR3 reads CASSRTRYEQYF. CDR3 nucleotide sequence: TGTGCCAGCAGCCGAACACGATACGAGCAGTACTTC.

This chain connects TRBV5-5 to TRBJ2-2; TRBD1 matches at 8 bases. Losses at the gene ends were 4 bases for V and 5 bases for J; bases not matched to a gene: 7. Germline CDR1 is SGHKS and CDR2 is YYEKEE (reference sequence). The CDR3 has 15 residues. In DNA form, the CDR3 reads TGTGCCAGCAGCACGCAGGGGGCGCGGACCGGGGAGCTGTTTTTT. Translation: CASSTQGARTGELFF.

V is TRBV30 and J is TRBJ2-7; D remains unclear. V was cut by 0 bases and J by 0 bases, with 6 bases left in between. The CDR3 extends over 13 amino acids. The germline gives CDR1 GTSNPN, CDR2 SVGIG (reference sequence). The CDR3 loop reads CAWSVEDSYEQYF. The CDR3 DNA is TGTGCCTGGAGTGTGGAAGACTCCTACGAGCAGTACTTC.

This sequence joins TRBV19 and TRBJ1-4, with TRBD1 identical over 7 bases. V shed 1 base and J 8 bases; nucleotides not matched to a gene: 13. Per the germline V gene, CDR1 is LNHDA and CDR2 is SQIVND (reference sequence). The length of the CDR3 is 17 residues. Here the CDR3 reads CASSIGTGFGVGEKLFF. The CDR3 DNA reads as TGTGCCAGTAGTATAGGGACAGGATTTGGCGTCGGCGAAAAACTGTTTTTT. The whole variable domain, remainder taken from reference TRBV19 and TRBJ1-4, is DGGITQSPKYLFRKEGQNVTLSCEQNLNHDAMYWYRQDPGQGLRLIYYSQIVNDFQKGDIAEGYSVSREKKESFPLTVTSAQKNPTAFYLCASSIGTGFGVGEKLFFGSGTQLSVL.

This chain links TRBV11-1 with TRBJ1-1; no clear D gene. CDR1 and CDR2 from the germline V gene are SGHAT and FQDESV (reference sequence). Trimming removed 5 bases at V and 6 bases at J, with 13 bases between. CDR3 length: 13 amino acids. In nucleotides, the CDR3 is TGTGCCAGCAGCCCTAGGCTTGTCTCTGAAGCTTTCTTT. Its protein product is CASSPRLVSEAFF. Full variable domain (missing parts from reference TRBV11-1 and TRBJ1-1): EAEVAQSPRYKITEKSQAVAFWCDPISGHATLYWYRQILGQGPELLVQFQDESVVDDSQLPKDRFSAERLKGVDSTLKIQPAELGDSAMYLCASSPRLVSEAFFGQGTRLTVV.

Concerning this clone: Other DNA sequences of this sample code for an identical CDR3. This chain links TRBV12-3 or TRBV12-4 with TRBJ1-3; D is undetermined. Trimming pared 1 base from V and 4 bases from J, leaving 2 bases between. CDR3 length: 12 residues. CDR3 protein: CASSLGGNTIYF. The CDR3 DNA is TGTGCCAGCAGTTTAGGAGGAAACACCATATATTTT.